The 10 T cell receptor beta chains below were found in one sample sequenced in a study of cytomegalovirus exposure and HLA in healthy donors. Vbeta (60) and Jbeta (13) primers were used in the PCR. Method: immunoSEQ multiplex PCR; TCRdb's copy keeps in-frame clones and lacks some. The sample contains around 200,000 clones, approximately 80% of which appear only once. Sequenced material: PBMCs. The receptors shown here come from a girl aged 2 to 9 in good health and CMV-seropositive.

The chain recombines TRBV11-3 with TRBJ2-5; the D is unclear. V was clipped by 2 bases and J by 2 bases, with 9 bases between them. Germline V gene sequence: CDR1 SGHNT, CDR2 YENEEA. The CDR3 is 14 amino acids. The CDR3 region is CASSLYTQQETQYF. CDR3 sequence (DNA): TGTGCCAGCAGCTTATACACCCAACAAGAGACCCAGTACTTC.

This clone was observed a single time. The chain carries TRBV19 and TRBJ2-1; 7 nucleotides line up with TRBD2. V shed 7 bases and J 9 bases; nucleotides not matched to a gene: 12. The CDR3 loop spans 14 amino acids. Germline assignment: CDR1 LNHDA and CDR2 SQIVND (reference sequence). The CDR3 nucleotides are TGTGCCAGTACGGACCTAGCGGCGTCACGTGAGCAGTTCTTC. Protein: CASTDLAASREQFF.

This clone was seen many times. The chain combines TRBV6-5 with TRBJ1-1; D possibly corresponds to TRBD1 (6 bases). The CDR3 consists of 14 residues. Trimming removed 5 bases at V and 1 base at J, with 11 bases between. Per germline, CDR1 MNHEY and CDR2 SVGAGI. The CDR3 bases are TGTGCCAGCAGTGGCCGGGACACGAACACTGAAGCTTTCTTT. This sequence encodes CASSGRDTNTEAFF.

V gene TRBV2 combines with J gene TRBJ1-3; unclear D gene. Germline loops: CDR1 SNHLY, CDR2 FYNNEI. The ends were cut back, 5 bases at V and 0 bases at J, with 14 bases in the middle. This CDR3 region has 16 residues. CDR3 DNA: TGTGCCAGCAGTATGACACCTATCCGCTCTGGAAACACCATATATTTT. Translated: CASSMTPIRSGNTIYF.

Only one count was recorded for this clone. The chain is built from TRBV19 and TRBJ1-4; 7 bases line up with TRBD1. V was clipped by 5 bases and J by 10 bases; unmatched bases: 10. Germline CDR1 LNHDA, CDR2 SQIVND (reference sequence). This CDR3 comprises 14 residues. DNA of the CDR3: TGTGCCAGTAGTCCAACCCCAGCAGGGGGAAAACTGTTTTTT. This translates into CASSPTPAGGKLFF. The full variable domain, completed using reference TRBV19 and TRBJ1-4, is DGGITQSPKYLFRKEGQNVTLSCEQNLNHDAMYWYRQDPGQGLRLIYYSQIVNDFQKGDIAEGYSVSREKKESFPLTVTSAQKNPTAFYLCASSPTPAGGKLFFGSGTQLSVL.

In its sample, this clone was seen once. The chain is built from TRBV9 and TRBJ1-5, with D perhaps matching TRBD1 (5 bases). This CDR3 is 16 amino acids long. CDR1 is SGDLS and CDR2 is YYNGEE in the germline V gene. Trimming took 2 bases from V and 5 from J, leaving 17 bases between them. The CDR3 sequence is CASSVALRGRYQPQHF. As DNA, the CDR3 is TGTGCCAGCAGCGTTGCCCTCCGGGGGAGGTATCAGCCCCAGCATTTT.

The chain joins TRBV9 to TRBJ1-1; no definite D call. Germline V CDR1 and CDR2: SGDLS, YYNGEE. This CDR3 has 15 residues. Trimming shortened V by 0 bases and J by 2 bases, and 11 bases separated the two germline ends. CDR3 sequence (DNA): TGTGCCAGCAGCGTAGAACCAGGTCTTAACACTGAAGCTTTCTTT. As protein: CASSVEPGLNTEAFF.

The chain combines TRBV19 with TRBJ2-6, with D maybe TRBD2 (5 bases). This CDR3 spans 14 amino acids. V lost 7 bases and J 3 bases, leaving 10 bases between the germline ends. Germline-derived CDR1 and CDR2 are LNHDA and SQIVND (reference sequence). The chain's CDR3 is CASTARDGANVLTF. The CDR3 nucleotides read TGTGCCAGTACTGCCCGGGATGGGGCCAACGTCCTGACTTTC. The entire variable domain, with the rest obtained from reference TRBV19 and TRBJ2-6, is as follows: DGGITQSPKYLFRKEGQNVTLSCEQNLNHDAMYWYRQDPGQGLRLIYYSQIVNDFQKGDIAEGYSVSREKKESFPLTVTSAQKNPTAFYLCASTARDGANVLTFGAGSRLTVL.

For the CDR3, the DNA is TGTGCCTGGAGTGTACAGGGGGCCTACGAGCAGTACTTC. Its translation is CAWSVQGAYEQYF. This chain connects TRBV30 to TRBJ2-7; 8 nucleotides align to TRBD1. The V gene end was trimmed by 0 bases and the J gene end by 2 bases; junction bases not matched to a gene: 0. This CDR3 has 13 residues. Germline V CDR1 and CDR2: GTSNPN, SVGIG (reference sequence).

V gene TRBV5-5 combines with J gene TRBJ1-2, with unresolved D. The germline V gene encodes CDR1 SGHKS and CDR2 YYEKEE (reference sequence). The CDR3 has 15 amino acids. V was trimmed by 1 base and J by 0 bases, leaving 10 bases between them. The CDR3 here is CASSLPVDTNYGYTF. CDR3 DNA sequence: TGTGCCAGCAGCTTGCCGGTCGACACTAACTATGGCTACACCTTC.